The next 29 T cell receptor beta chains were all read from a single sample in a study of shared clonotypes between healthy human individuals. Generated by immunoSEQ multiplex PCR, the TCRdb table keeps only in-frame clones and is missing some. This repertoire shows about 2.3 million clones, 80% to 95% found once; its top ten account for 0.37%. The sequenced material came from naive CD4+ T cells from PBMCs. Subset reported: CD45RA+ positively selected. The receptors come from a man between 18 and 29 years old in good health. Some clones in this sample may be carry-over from other donors' samples.

This clone turned up a few times. The V gene is TRBV19, the J gene TRBJ1-3; D not certain. The V gene lost 11 bases and the J gene lost 4 bases, with 12 bases spanning the gap. The germline V gene has CDR1 LNHDA and CDR2 SQIVND (reference sequence). The CDR3 is made up of 12 amino acids. In DNA form, the CDR3 reads TGTGCCTTCTCACCATTGGGAAACACCATATATTTT. Translation gives CAFSPLGNTIYF. Together with reference TRBV19 and TRBJ1-3, the CDR3 gives the full variable domain: DGGITQSPKYLFRKEGQNVTLSCEQNLNHDAMYWYRQDPGQGLRLIYYSQIVNDFQKGDIAEGYSVSREKKESFPLTVTSAQKNPTAFYLCAFSPLGNTIYFGEGSWLTVV.

This chain joins TRBV10-3 and TRBJ1-2; D may be TRBD1 (5 bases). Trimming pared 6 bases from V and 3 bases from J, leaving 14 bases between. The germline CDR1 and CDR2 sequences are ENHRY and SYGVKD. The CDR3 has 14 amino acids. The DNA of the CDR3 is TGTGCCATCAGACTGCGGCAGGGAGACTATGGCTACACCTTC. Protein product: CAIRLRQGDYGYTF.

V and J are TRBV6-5 and TRBJ1-4; unclear D gene. The germline V gene encodes CDR1 MNHEY and CDR2 SVGAGI. The CDR3 has 13 residues. Trimming removed 2 bases at V and 8 bases at J, with 9 bases between. This chain's CDR3 is CASSYGPAEKLFF. CDR3 nucleotides: TGTGCCAGCAGTTACGGACCGGCCGAAAAACTGTTTTTT.

The rearrangement uses TRBV5-1 and TRBJ2-3; possibly TRBD1 or TRBD2 for D (5 bases each). The CDR3 is 15 residues long. CDR1 is SGHRS, CDR2 YFSETQ, per germline. V was clipped by 0 bases and J by 0 bases, with 8 bases between them. The CDR3 DNA is TGCGCCAGCAGCTTGGATCGGGACAGCACAGATACGCAGTATTTT. Its protein product is CASSLDRDSTDTQYF.

In its sample, this clone was seen once. Other nucleotide sequences from this sample produce the same CDR3. CDR3 region: CASSLGLQETQYF. CDR3 DNA: TGTGCCAGCAGCCTCGGACTCCAAGAGACCCAGTACTTC. The rearrangement joins TRBV11-2 to TRBJ2-5, with D possibly TRBD2 on 5 matching bases. V was clipped by 5 bases and J by 1 base, with 8 bases between them. The CDR3 is made up of 13 amino acids. CDR1 and CDR2 (germline): SGHAT, FQNNGV.

V and J are TRBV28 and TRBJ1-1; the match to TRBD1 covers 8 bases. The trim removed 8 bases at V and 1 base at J, leaving 9 bases unmatched. The CDR3 length is 15 residues. The germline V gene encodes CDR1 MDHEN and CDR2 SYDVKM. CDR3 in DNA: TGTGCCAGCGGATATCCGGGACAGGCGAACACTGAAGCTTTCTTT. This gives the protein CASGYPGQANTEAFF.

The chain joins TRBV7-2 to TRBJ2-5; possible D gene TRBD2, 5 bases. Germline lookup yields CDR1 SGHTA and CDR2 FQGNSA. The length of the CDR3 is 14 residues. V dropped 7 bases and J dropped 4 bases, with 16 bases sitting between them. The CDR3 loop is CASTTGRGRETQYF. CDR3 nucleotides: TGTGCCAGCACCACGGGTCGTGGGAGAGAGACCCAGTACTTC.

The gene calls are TRBV28 and TRBJ2-5; weak D call: TRBD2 (5 bases). Germline CDR1 MDHEN, CDR2 SYDVKM. V was shortened by 8 bases and J by 9 bases, with 16 bases between the two germline ends. The CDR3 sequence is 12 residues long. This CDR3 is CASAEAPDSQYF. The CDR3 DNA follows: TGTGCCAGCGCGGAGGCCCCTGACTCCCAGTACTTC. The full variable domain, its missing parts supplied by reference TRBV28 and TRBJ2-5, is DVKVTQSSRYLVKRTGEKVFLECVQDMDHENMFWYRQDPGLGLRLIYFSYDVKMKEKGDIPEGYSVSREKKERFSLILESASTNQTSMYLCASAEAPDSQYFGPGTRLLVL.

This chain joins TRBV6-5 and TRBJ1-2; D not resolved. CDR1 is MNHEY and CDR2 is SVGAGI in the germline V gene. The CDR3 contains 13 residues. V gave up 6 bases and J gave up 3 bases, with 11 bases separating them. CDR3 bases: TGTGCCAGCAGCGGACGGGAGGACTATGGCTACACCTTC. This encodes CASSGREDYGYTF.

The gene calls are TRBV19 and TRBJ1-5, with 9 bases identical to TRBD1. V gave up 5 bases and J gave up 2 bases; unmatched junction bases: 10. CDR1 and CDR2 from the germline V gene are LNHDA and SQIVND (reference sequence). CDR3 length: 17 residues. The CDR3 DNA is TGTGCCAGTAGTGCGTACAGGGGGCTGGGGGGCAATCAGCCCCAGCATTTT. This sequence encodes CASSAYRGLGGNQPQHF. The whole variable domain, remainder taken from reference TRBV19 and TRBJ1-5, is DGGITQSPKYLFRKEGQNVTLSCEQNLNHDAMYWYRQDPGQGLRLIYYSQIVNDFQKGDIAEGYSVSREKKESFPLTVTSAQKNPTAFYLCASSAYRGLGGNQPQHFGDGTRLSIL.

V gene TRBV2 combines with J gene TRBJ2-7, with 8 positions matching TRBD1. The CDR3 covers 13 residues. The ends lost 6 bases at V and 6 bases at J; junction bases unmatched: 7. Germline-derived CDR1 and CDR2 are SNHLY and FYNNEI. The chain's CDR3 is CASSVDRGGEQYF. The CDR3 DNA reads TGTGCCAGCAGCGTCGACAGGGGCGGCGAGCAGTACTTC.

J is TRBJ1-1 and V is TRBV18, with a possible D match to TRBD1 (6 bases). V was shortened by 1 base and J by 0 bases, with 12 bases between the two germline ends. CDR1 is KGHSH and CDR2 is LQKENI in the germline V gene. CDR3 length: 16 residues. CDR3 sequence: CASSPRQAHMNTEAFF. CDR3 coding DNA: TGTGCCAGCTCACCACGACAGGCGCATATGAACACTGAAGCTTTCTTT. The full variable domain, with the rest looked up from reference TRBV18 and TRBJ1-1, is NAGVMQNPRHLVRRRGQEARLRCSPMKGHSHVYWYRQLPEEGLKFMVYLQKENIIDESGMPKERFSAEFPKEGPSILRIQQVVRGDSAAYFCASSPRQAHMNTEAFFGQGTRLTVV.

The chain is built from TRBV30 and TRBJ2-2, with a possible D match to TRBD2 (5 bases). V was shortened by 0 bases and J by 1 base, with 9 bases between the two germline ends. The CDR3 is 15 residues long. From germline, CDR1 is GTSNPN and CDR2 SVGIG (reference sequence). The CDR3, as DNA: TGTGCCTGGAGTGTAATACGGGGGAACACCGGGGAGCTGTTTTTT. This gives the protein CAWSVIRGNTGELFF.

The chain combines TRBV5-1 with TRBJ2-5; D call uncertain. Trimming removed 2 bases from V and 1 base from J, with 9 bases in between. Germline lookup yields CDR1 SGHRS and CDR2 YFSETQ. This CDR3 spans 14 amino acids. In DNA, the CDR3 is TGCGCCAGCAGCTTCGGCAGTCTCCAAGAGACCCAGTACTTC. Protein sequence: CASSFGSLQETQYF.

The V and J genes are TRBV5-1 and TRBJ2-3; TRBD1 agrees at 8 bases. The germline V gene encodes CDR1 SGHRS and CDR2 YFSETQ. The CDR3 extends over 15 amino acids. Unmatched junction bases numbered 6, after V lost 5 bases and J lost 1 base. The chain's CDR3 is CASSYQTGGTDTQYF. The CDR3 region has the DNA TGCGCCAGCAGTTACCAGACAGGGGGCACAGATACGCAGTATTTT.

This rearrangement joins TRBV30 to TRBJ2-3, with unresolved D. Per the germline V gene, CDR1 is GTSNPN and CDR2 is SVGIG (reference sequence). The CDR3 is 11 amino acids. Trimming cost V 5 bases and J 4 bases, with 7 bases left between them. In nucleotides, the CDR3 is TGTGCCTGGGGCCGGGCAGATACGCAGTATTTT. Translated, it gives CAWGRADTQYF.

The CDR3 is CASSPPEWSEQYF. The CDR3 DNA follows: TGTGCCAGCTCACCACCCGAGTGGAGCGAGCAGTACTTC. J is TRBJ2-7 and V is TRBV18; D is unresolved. The CDR3 spans 13 residues. The germline V and J ends were trimmed by 0 bases and 6 bases, with 9 bases remaining between them. CDR1 and CDR2 (germline): KGHSH, LQKENI.

The chain joins TRBV5-1 to TRBJ1-4; D is perhaps TRBD1 (5 bases). This CDR3 contains 14 residues. CDR1 and CDR2 from the germline V gene are SGHRS and YFSETQ. V shed 2 bases and J shed 5 bases, with 10 bases lying between them. The chain's CDR3 is CASSLQAANEKLFF. CDR3 nucleotides: TGCGCCAGCAGCTTACAGGCCGCCAATGAAAAACTGTTTTTT. The entire variable domain, with the rest obtained from reference TRBV5-1 and TRBJ1-4, is as follows: KAGVTQTPRYLIKTRGQQVTLSCSPISGHRSVSWYQQTPGQGLQFLFEYFSETQRNKGNFPGRFSGRQFSNSRSEMNVSTLELGDSALYLCASSLQAANEKLFFGSGTQLSVL.

This clone was seen a single time. This rearrangement joins TRBV19 to TRBJ2-4; D not certain. Germline CDR1 LNHDA, CDR2 SQIVND (reference sequence). There are 15 residues in the CDR3. The V end was cut by 4 bases, the J end by 5 bases, with 15 bases between. Here the CDR3 reads CASSRDLRSENIQYF. CDR3 nucleotides: TGTGCCAGTAGTAGGGATTTGCGTTCCGAAAACATTCAGTACTTC.

The rearrangement joins TRBV28 to TRBJ2-7, with 7 bases identical to TRBD2. The ends lost 5 bases at V and 0 bases at J; junction bases unmatched: 16. This CDR3 is 18 amino acids long. Per germline, CDR1 MDHEN and CDR2 SYDVKM. The CDR3 region is CASSPLAPGGLGSYEQYF. The CDR3, as DNA: TGTGCCAGCAGTCCCCTCGCCCCGGGAGGCCTCGGCTCCTACGAGCAGTACTTC.

V gene TRBV15 combines with J gene TRBJ2-3; the D is unclear. Germline V CDR1 and CDR2: LNHNV, YYDKDF (reference sequence). Deletions cut 7 bases from V and 0 bases from J, with 8 bases between. CDR3 length: 13 residues. CDR3: CATTVASTDTQYF. In DNA form, the CDR3 reads TGTGCCACCACCGTAGCTAGCACAGATACGCAGTATTTT.

The V and J genes are TRBV6-5 and TRBJ2-1, with 10 bases aligning to TRBD2. Germline lookup yields CDR1 MNHEY and CDR2 SVGAGI. Unmatched junction bases numbered 11, after V lost 6 bases and J lost 9 bases. The CDR3 is 15 residues long. Here the CDR3 reads CASRKAGGPLGEQFF. The DNA of the CDR3 is TGTGCCAGCAGAAAAGCGGGAGGGCCTCTGGGTGAGCAGTTCTTC.

Regarding this clone: An end of the junction does not agree with germline; a read error may underlie this. Different DNA sequences within this sample yield the same CDR3. V and J are TRBV29-1 and TRBJ2-1; TRBD2 matches 10 bases. The CDR3 contains 14 residues. Germline V CDR1 and CDR2: SQVTM, ANQGSEA. CDR3: CSVRTSGPYNEQFF. The CDR3 nucleotides are TGTAGCGTCAGGACTAGCGGACCATACAATGAGCAGTTCTTC.

The chain couples TRBV11-2 to TRBJ1-3; TRBD1 is a possible D gene (6 bases). V was clipped by 5 bases and J by 0 bases, with 20 bases between them. Germline V gene sequence: CDR1 SGHAT, CDR2 FQNNGV. The CDR3 totals 18 residues. This chain's CDR3 is CASSPRGVPGFSGNTIYF. CDR3 coding DNA: TGTGCCAGCAGCCCTAGGGGGGTCCCAGGGTTCTCTGGAAACACCATATATTTT.

The table lists this clone with a count of one. J is TRBJ2-7 and V is TRBV10-3; 9 bases fit TRBD2. The CDR3 is made up of 15 amino acids. Germline V gives CDR1 ENHRY, CDR2 SYGVKD. V lost 0 bases to trimming and J lost 6 bases; unmatched junction nucleotides: 6. CDR3 loop: CAISESAGGSREQYF. The DNA of the CDR3 is TGTGCCATCAGTGAGTCGGCGGGAGGGTCCCGCGAGCAGTACTTC.

Worth noting for this clone: This same CDR3 is encoded by further DNA sequences in the sample. The chain recombines TRBV7-9 with TRBJ2-3; 9 bases match TRBD1. This CDR3 has 14 residues. Per germline, CDR1 SEHNR and CDR2 FQNEAQ (reference sequence). Trimming at V came to 5 bases and at J to 3 bases, leaving 3 bases not matched to a gene. The CDR3, as DNA: TGTGCCAGCAGCCCAGGGACAGGGACAGATACGCAGTATTTT. It is translated as CASSPGTGTDTQYF.

A remark on this clone: Within the sample, other DNA sequences also encode this same CDR3. The chain links TRBV27 to TRBJ2-7; possibly TRBD1 for D (6 bases). CDR1 and CDR2 (germline): MNHEY, SMNVEV (reference sequence). The CDR3 sequence is 13 residues long. Trimming stripped 5 bases from V and 4 bases from J, with 12 bases between. The CDR3 nucleotides are TGTGCCAGCAGTAGGGACAACTATTACGAGCAGTACTTC. This gives the protein CASSRDNYYEQYF.

This chain joins TRBV7-3 and TRBJ1-1; D is ambiguous. The CDR3 totals 14 residues. Trimming shortened V by 4 bases and J by 0 bases, and 9 bases separated the two germline ends. Germline CDR1 and CDR2: SGHTA and FQGTGA. The CDR3 DNA reads TGTGCCAGCAGCTCGGACGGCGTGAACACTGAAGCTTTCTTT. This sequence encodes CASSSDGVNTEAFF.

The chain links TRBV11-2 to TRBJ2-5; 10 bases align to TRBD2. V trimming: 8 bases; J trimming: 4 bases; junction bases outside the gene matches: 10. CDR3 length equals 15 residues. Germline CDR1 is SGHAT and CDR2 is FQNNGV. The CDR3 reads CASGGGLAGAETQYF. CDR3 in DNA: TGTGCCAGCGGAGGGGGGCTAGCGGGAGCAGAGACCCAGTACTTC.